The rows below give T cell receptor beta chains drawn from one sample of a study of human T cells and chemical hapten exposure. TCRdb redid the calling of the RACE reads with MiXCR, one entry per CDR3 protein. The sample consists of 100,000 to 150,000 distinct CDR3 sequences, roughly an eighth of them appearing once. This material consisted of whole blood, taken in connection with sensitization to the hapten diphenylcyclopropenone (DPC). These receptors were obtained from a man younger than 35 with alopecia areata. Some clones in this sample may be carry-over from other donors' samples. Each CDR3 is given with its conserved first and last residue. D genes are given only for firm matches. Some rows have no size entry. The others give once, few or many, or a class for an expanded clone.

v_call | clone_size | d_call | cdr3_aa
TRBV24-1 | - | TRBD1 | CATSDSGTGYFAGELFF
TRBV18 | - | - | CASSPGSKHTQYF
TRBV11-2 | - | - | CASSPDSTNVLTF
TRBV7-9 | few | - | CASSLDTVGDYGYTF
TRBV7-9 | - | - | CASSRRQQETQYF
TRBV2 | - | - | CASSRQGREQYF
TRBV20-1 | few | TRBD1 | CSARHPGGMNTEAFF
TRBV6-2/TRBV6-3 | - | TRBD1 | CASSPDRASTDTQYF
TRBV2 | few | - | CASKQQESSGNTIYF
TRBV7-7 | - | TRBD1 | CASSLLWSGTGLAKNIQYF
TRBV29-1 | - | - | CSVVHGYEQYF
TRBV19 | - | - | CASNLRGLQGVQPQHF
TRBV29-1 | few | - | CSVESPNYGYTF
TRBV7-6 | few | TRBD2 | CASSINYGGALRNEQFF
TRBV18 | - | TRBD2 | CASSPRASGGTYNEQFF
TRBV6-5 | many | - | CASSKGSEAFF
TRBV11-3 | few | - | CASSRTAGNSYNEQFF
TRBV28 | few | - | CASITGRLSGANVLTF
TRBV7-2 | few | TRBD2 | CASSVGLAGLQETQYF
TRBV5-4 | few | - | CASSGGASTYEQYF
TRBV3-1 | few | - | CASSQEVGSGQPQHF
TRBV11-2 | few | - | CASSLSGRYEQYF
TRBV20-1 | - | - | CSAMVRGFYQPQHF